This TCR beta chain was recovered during a study of control samples from healthy donors and cancer patients. CDR1 and CDR2 (germline): LNHNV, YYDKDF (reference sequence). The CDR3 spans 13 residues. The V gene lost 4 bases and the J gene lost 2 bases, with 6 bases spanning the gap. Libraries were prepared by immunoSEQ multiplex PCR; TCRdb keeps only in-frame clonotypes and omits some of them. The sample has some 65,000 clones, roughly 82% seen once. The TCR was taken from a woman in her forties or fifties with lung cancer. Material for sequencing was PBMCs. This chain joins TRBV15 and TRBJ1-3, with D unresolved. The chain's CDR3 is CATSTGAGNTIYF. In nucleotides, the CDR3 is TGTGCCACCAGCACTGGAGCTGGAAACACCATATATTTT.